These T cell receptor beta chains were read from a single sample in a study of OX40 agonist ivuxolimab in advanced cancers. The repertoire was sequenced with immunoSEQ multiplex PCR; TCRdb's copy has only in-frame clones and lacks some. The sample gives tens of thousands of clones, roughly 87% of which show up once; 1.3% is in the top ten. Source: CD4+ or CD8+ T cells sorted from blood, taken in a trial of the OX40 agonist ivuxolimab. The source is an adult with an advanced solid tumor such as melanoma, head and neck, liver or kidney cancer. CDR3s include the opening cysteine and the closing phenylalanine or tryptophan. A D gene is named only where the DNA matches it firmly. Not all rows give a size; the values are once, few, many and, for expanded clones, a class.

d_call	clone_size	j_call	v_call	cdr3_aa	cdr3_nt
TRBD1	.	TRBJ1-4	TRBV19	CASSLDRGPKEKLFF	TGTGCCAGTAGTTTAGACAGGGGACCGAAAGAAAAACTGTTTTTT
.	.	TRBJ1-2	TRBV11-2	CASSLDSYGYTF	TGTGCCAGCAGCTTGGACAGCTATGGCTACACCTTC
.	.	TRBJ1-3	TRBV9	CASSAGGGGNTIYF	TGTGCCAGCAGCGCGGGCGGGGGAGGAAACACCATATATTTT
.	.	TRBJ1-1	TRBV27	CASSQRRGVLDTEAFF	TGTGCCAGCAGCCAAAGAAGGGGAGTTCTTGACACTGAAGCTTTCTTT
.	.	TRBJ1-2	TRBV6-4	CASSFPVGENPANGYTF	TGTGCCAGCAGTTTCCCGGTCGGTGAGAACCCCGCCAATGGCTACACCTTC
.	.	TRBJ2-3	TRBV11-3	CASSLMSGSTDTQYF	TGTGCCAGCAGCTTAATGTCAGGGAGCACAGATACGCAGTATTTT
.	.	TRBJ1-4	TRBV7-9	CASSQDYEKLFF	TGTGCCAGCAGCCAGGACTATGAGAAACTGTTTTTT
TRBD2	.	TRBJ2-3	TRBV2	CASLQREGHGSDTQYF	TGTGCCAGCTTACAGCGGGAGGGCCATGGGTCAGATACGCAGTATTTT
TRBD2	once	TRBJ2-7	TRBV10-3	CAIRNSGGLSYEQYF	TGTGCCATCAGGAATAGCGGGGGGCTCTCCTACGAGCAGTACTTC
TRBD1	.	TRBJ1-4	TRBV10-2	CASRQGGEKLFF	TGCGCCAGCCGACAGGGCGGGGAAAAACTGTTTTTT
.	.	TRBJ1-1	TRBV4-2	CASSPGGGLNTEAFF	TGTGCCAGCAGCCCAGGTGGCGGACTGAACACTGAAGCTTTCTTT
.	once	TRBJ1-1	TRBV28	CASSPRHNTEAFF	TGTGCCAGCAGTCCGAGACATAACACTGAAGCTTTCTTT
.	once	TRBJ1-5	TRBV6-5	CASSPRGGGQPQHF	TGTGCCAGCAGTCCGAGGGGGGGTGGTCAGCCCCAGCATTTT
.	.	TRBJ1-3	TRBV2	CASSDNRRNTIYF	TGTGCCAGCAGTGACAATCGTAGAAACACCATATATTTT
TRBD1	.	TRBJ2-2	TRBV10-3	CAIGGQGRTGELFF	TGTGCCATCGGTGGACAGGGGAGGACCGGGGAGCTGTTTTTT
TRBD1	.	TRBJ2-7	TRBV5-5	CASSLGGTGNEQYF	TGTGCCAGCAGCTTGGGCGGGACAGGGAACGAGCAGTACTTC
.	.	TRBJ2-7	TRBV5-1	CASSAGQPSYEQYF	TGCGCCAGCAGCGCGGGACAACCATCCTACGAGCAGTACTTC
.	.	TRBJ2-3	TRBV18	CASSPLGEDTQYF	TGTGCCAGCTCACCACTAGGGGAGGATACGCAGTATTTT
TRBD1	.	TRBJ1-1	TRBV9	CASSVVPGGDAEAFF	TGTGCCAGCAGCGTAGTGCCAGGGGGCGACGCTGAAGCTTTCTTT
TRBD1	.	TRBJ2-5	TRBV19	CASSRQGARAETQYF	TGTGCCAGTAGCCGACAGGGGGCGAGAGCGGAGACCCAGTACTTC
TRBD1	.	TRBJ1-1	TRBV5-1	CASSSRTGTGVAMNTEAFF	TGCGCCAGCAGCTCAAGAACCGGGACAGGGGTGGCAATGAACACTGAAGCTTTCTTT
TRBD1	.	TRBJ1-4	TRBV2	CASSPQGAGEKLFF	TGTGCCAGCAGTCCCCAGGGGGCTGGGGAAAAACTGTTTTTT
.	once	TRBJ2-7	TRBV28	CASSLAAVSSYEQYF	TGTGCCAGCAGTTTAGCGGCGGTAAGCTCCTACGAGCAGTACTTC
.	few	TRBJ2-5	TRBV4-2	CASSQDYRGETQYF	TGTGCCAGCAGCCAAGATTATAGAGGGGAGACCCAGTACTTC
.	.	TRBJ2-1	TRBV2	CATRPGTGWNNEQFF	TGTGCCACCCGTCCCGGGACCGGGTGGAACAATGAGCAGTTCTTC
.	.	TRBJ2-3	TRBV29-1	CSAIREEDTQYF	TGCAGCGCTATTAGGGAGGAAGATACGCAGTATTTT
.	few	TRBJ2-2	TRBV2	CASSPRGVGTGELFF	TGTGCCAGCAGCCCACGGGGCGTTGGGACCGGGGAGCTGTTTTTT
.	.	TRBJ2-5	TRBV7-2	CASSLAQGTQYF	TGTGCCAGCAGCTTAGCGCAGGGGACCCAGTACTTC
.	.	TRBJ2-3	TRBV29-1	CSVESDGLNTQYF	TGCAGCGTTGAGTCGGACGGCCTGAATACGCAGTATTTT
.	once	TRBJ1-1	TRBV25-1	CASSAPGKAFF	TGTGCCAGCAGTGCCCCGGGGAAAGCTTTCTTT
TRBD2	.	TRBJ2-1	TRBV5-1	CASSFTSGGGNEQFF	TGCGCCAGCAGCTTCACTAGCGGGGGTGGGAATGAGCAGTTCTTC
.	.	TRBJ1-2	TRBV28	CASSLGQGTYGYTF	TGTGCCAGCAGTTTGGGGCAGGGGACCTATGGCTACACCTTC
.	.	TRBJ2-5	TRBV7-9	CASSQGGIQTQYF	TGTGCCAGCAGCCAAGGGGGGATCCAGACCCAGTACTTC
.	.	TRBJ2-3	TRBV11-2	CASSLGVSRSTDTQYF	TGTGCCAGCAGCTTAGGCGTGAGTCGGAGCACAGATACGCAGTATTTT
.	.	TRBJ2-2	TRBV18	CASSPGRGGELFF	TGTGCCAGCTCACCTGGAAGAGGCGGGGAGCTGTTTTTT
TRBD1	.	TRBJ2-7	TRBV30	CAWSAGQTREQYF	TGTGCCTGGAGTGCGGGACAGACGAGGGAGCAGTACTTC
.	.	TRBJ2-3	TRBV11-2	CASSLGAVPGDTQYF	TGTGCCAGCAGCTTAGGGGCGGTCCCTGGAGATACGCAGTATTTT
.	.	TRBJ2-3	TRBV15	CATSRDLGNLDTQYF	TGTGCCACCAGCAGAGATTTGGGTAATTTGGATACGCAGTATTTT
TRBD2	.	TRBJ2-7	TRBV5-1	CASSLFRSGTSDEQYF	TGCGCCAGCAGCTTGTTTAGGTCCGGGACTAGCGACGAGCAGTACTTC
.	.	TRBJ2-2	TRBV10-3	CAISESSSGITGELFF	TGTGCCATCAGTGAGTCGAGTAGCGGTATCACCGGGGAGCTGTTTTTT
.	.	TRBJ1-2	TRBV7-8	CASSKGESSYGYTF	TGTGCCAGCAGCAAAGGGGAGTCAAGCTATGGCTACACCTTC